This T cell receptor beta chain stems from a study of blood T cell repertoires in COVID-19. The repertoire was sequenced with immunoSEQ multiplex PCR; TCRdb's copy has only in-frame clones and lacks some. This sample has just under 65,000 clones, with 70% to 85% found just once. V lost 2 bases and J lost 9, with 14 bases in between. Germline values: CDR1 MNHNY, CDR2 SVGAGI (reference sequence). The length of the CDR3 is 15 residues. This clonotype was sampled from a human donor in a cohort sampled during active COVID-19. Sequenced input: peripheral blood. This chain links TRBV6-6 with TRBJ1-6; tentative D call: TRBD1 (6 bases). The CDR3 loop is CASSYKAGEGSPLHF. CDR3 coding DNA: TGTGCCAGCAGTTACAAGGCAGGGGAGGGTTCACCCCTCCACTTT.